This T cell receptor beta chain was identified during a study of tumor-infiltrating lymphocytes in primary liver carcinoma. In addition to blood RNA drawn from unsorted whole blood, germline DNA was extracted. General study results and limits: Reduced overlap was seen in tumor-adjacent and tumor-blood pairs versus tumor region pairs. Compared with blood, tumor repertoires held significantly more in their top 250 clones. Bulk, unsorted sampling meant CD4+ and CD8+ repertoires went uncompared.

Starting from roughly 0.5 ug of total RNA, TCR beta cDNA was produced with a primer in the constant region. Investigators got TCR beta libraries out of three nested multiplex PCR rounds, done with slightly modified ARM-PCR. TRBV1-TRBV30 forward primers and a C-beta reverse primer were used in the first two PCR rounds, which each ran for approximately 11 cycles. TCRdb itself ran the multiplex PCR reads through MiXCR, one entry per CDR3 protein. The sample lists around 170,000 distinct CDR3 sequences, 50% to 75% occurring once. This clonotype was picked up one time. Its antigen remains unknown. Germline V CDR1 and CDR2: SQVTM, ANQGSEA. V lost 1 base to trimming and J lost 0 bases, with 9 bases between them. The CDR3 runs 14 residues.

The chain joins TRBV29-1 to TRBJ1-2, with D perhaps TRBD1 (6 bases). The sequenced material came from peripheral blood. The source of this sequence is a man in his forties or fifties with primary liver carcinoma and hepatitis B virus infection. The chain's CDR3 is CSVEGGTTNYGYTF. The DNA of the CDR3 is TGCAGCGTTGAAGGAGGGACAACTAACTATGGCTACACCTTC.